This entry lists 9 T cell receptor beta chains sequenced from one sample in a study of PD-1 blockade in classical Hodgkin lymphoma. Clones were read by immunoSEQ multiplex PCR, and TCRdb kept only the in-frame ones, dropping some. This table has under 70,000 clones, over 55% appearing once. Each patient's relapse followed autologous stem cell transplantation, and brentuximab vedotin exposure varied. The specimen comprised peripheral blood mononuclear cells (PBMCs), sampled before the second cycle of nivolumab. The source of these receptors is a human donor with classical Hodgkin lymphoma.

The rearrangement joins TRBV9 to TRBJ2-7; tentatively, D is TRBD2 (6 bases). Germline V gene sequence: CDR1 SGDLS, CDR2 YYNGEE. V was trimmed by 0 bases and J by 0 bases, leaving 10 bases between them. This CDR3 region has 15 residues. The CDR3 sequence is CASSVGDSGSYEQYF. The CDR3 DNA reads as TGTGCCAGCAGCGTAGGGGACTCCGGCTCCTACGAGCAGTACTTC.

A word on this clone: Other DNA sequences in this sample translate to the same CDR3. The V call is TRBV9, the J call TRBJ1-1; 7 bases fit TRBD1. V lost 2 bases to trimming and J lost 1 base; unmatched junction nucleotides: 2. Germline CDR1 is SGDLS and CDR2 is YYNGEE. The CDR3 runs 14 residues. The CDR3 spells CASSVSGGNTEAFF. DNA for the CDR3: TGTGCCAGCAGCGTCTCAGGGGGGAACACTGAAGCTTTCTTT.

V gene TRBV6-1 combines with J gene TRBJ1-2, with TRBD1 identical over 8 bases. The V gene's germline CDR1 is MNHNS and CDR2 SASEGT. V lost 5 bases and J lost 7; bases outside the gene matches: 6. There are 13 residues in the CDR3. CDR3 coding DNA: TGTGCCAGCAGTCTTGGACAGGGCCGTGGCTACACCTTC. Protein product: CASSLGQGRGYTF.

CDR3 sequence: CASSSQNAYNEQFF. CDR3 coding DNA: TGCGCCAGCAGCTCACAGAATGCCTACAATGAGCAGTTCTTC. J is TRBJ2-1 and V is TRBV5-1, with no clear D. In germline, CDR1 is SGHRS, CDR2 YFSETQ. The V and J ends lost 3 bases and 2 bases respectively, with 9 bases between them. The CDR3 runs 14 residues.

This clone was counted a few times. V usage is TRBV27 and J usage is TRBJ1-2; 8 nucleotides align to TRBD1. This CDR3 is built from 15 residues. V shed 4 bases, J shed 8 bases, and the junction held 12 bases outside the gene matches. Germline lookup yields CDR1 MNHEY and CDR2 SMNVEV (reference sequence). The CDR3 coding sequence is TGTGCCAGCAGTTCCGGACAGGGAGGTCTGCGGGGCTACACCTTC. Translation: CASSSGQGGLRGYTF.

V usage is TRBV10-2 and J usage is TRBJ1-2; D remains unclear. The germline gives CDR1 WSHSY, CDR2 SAAADI. The CDR3 sequence is 13 residues long. V lost 6 bases to trimming and J lost 4 bases, with 12 bases between them. The CDR3: CASRDLAAYGYTF. As DNA, the CDR3 is TGCGCCAGCAGGGACTTGGCAGCCTATGGCTACACCTTC.

This clone has a handful of counts. The chain uses TRBV7-9 and TRBJ1-4; 11 bases line up with TRBD1. The V segment lost 5 bases and the J segment 8 bases; nucleotides outside the gene matches: 7. The CDR3 loop spans 15 amino acids. From germline, CDR1 is SEHNR and CDR2 FQNEAQ (reference sequence). Written as DNA, the CDR3 is TGTGCCAGCAGCCCCCGGACAGGGGGCCGGGAAAAACTGTTTTTT. The encoded protein is CASSPRTGGREKLFF.

The chain combines TRBV6-6 with TRBJ1-1, with D maybe TRBD1 (5 bases). The ends were cut back, 5 bases at V and 1 base at J, with 14 bases in the middle. The CDR3 has 15 residues. Germline lookup yields CDR1 MNHNY and CDR2 SVGAGI (reference sequence). The CDR3 DNA is TGTGCCAGCAGTCACGGGCCGGGGGGGAACACTGAAGCTTTCTTT. Translating it yields CASSHGPGGNTEAFF.

This clone was seen a single time. At one end the junction does not follow the germline gene, possibly because of a read error. Written as DNA, the CDR3 is TGCAGTGCTCCGAACTTTGGCTACACCTTC. As protein: CSAPNFGYTF. The chain combines TRBV20-1 with TRBJ1-2, with D unclear. Germline CDR1 is DFQATT and CDR2 is SNEGSKA (reference sequence). CDR3 size: 10 residues.